The 16 T cell receptor beta chains below were found in one sample sequenced in a study of regulatory T cells in long-lasting Graves disease. Arm-PCR of CDR3 regions with iRepertoire HTBI primers generated TCR beta libraries. TCRdb re-derived calls from the multiplex PCR reads in MiXCR, one entry per CDR3 protein. Of more than 400,000 distinct CDR3 sequences in the sample, about 17% were seen once. Documented time point: newly diagnosed GD, antithyroid drugs for less than 3 months. The authors made the TCR library using RNA they extracted from PBMCs. The sample also formed part of further work on T cells in Graves' hyperthyroidism and ophthalmopathy.

The source was peripheral blood mononuclear cells (PBMCs), collected at new diagnosis, from a patient treated with antithyroid drugs. These receptors were taken from a woman aged 30 to 39 with Graves disease.

About this clonotype itself: This may stem from a read error, because a much larger clone lies one nucleotide away. This sequence joins TRBV29-1 and TRBJ2-1; a weak D match, TRBD2 (5 bases). Trimming shortened V by 3 bases and J by 8 bases, and 14 bases separated the two germline ends. CDR1 is SQVTM and CDR2 is ANQGSEA in the germline V gene. The length of the CDR3 is 13 residues. CDR3 sequence (DNA): TGCAGCGTTGAGCTAGCCCCCGGAGATGAGCAGTTCTTC. This sequence encodes CSVELAPGDEQFF.

This clonotype was recorded at least ten times. The chain couples TRBV15 to TRBJ2-1; 13 nucleotides line up with TRBD2. The CDR3 has 15 residues. Germline trimming cut 2 bases from V and 7 bases from J; bases unmatched to any gene: 2. Germline-derived CDR1 and CDR2 are LNHNV and YYDKDF (reference sequence). The CDR3 reads CATSRQGLAGNEQFF. CDR3 sequence (DNA): TGTGCCACCAGCAGACAGGGACTAGCGGGAAATGAGCAGTTCTTC.

This clonotype showed up just a few times. CDR3 in amino acids: CASTLSLTGDEQFF. In DNA, the CDR3 is TGTGCCAGCACCCTCTCACTTACAGGGGACGAGCAGTTCTTC. This sequence joins TRBV6-1 and TRBJ2-1; 7 bases are a match to TRBD1. This CDR3 has 14 amino acids. The germline CDR1 and CDR2 sequences are MNHNS and SASEGT. The V and J ends lost 7 bases and 10 bases, in that order; junction bases with no gene match: 13.

The rearrangement joins TRBV5-1 to TRBJ2-2; TRBD2 agrees at 12 bases. V lost 7 bases and J lost 2; bases outside the gene matches: 9. Germline V lookup: CDR1 SGHRS, CDR2 YFSETQ. The CDR3 is 17 amino acids. CDR3 amino acids: CASLSGTSGYNTGELFF. The CDR3 nucleotides read TGCGCCAGCCTCTCCGGGACTAGCGGGTATAACACCGGGGAGCTGTTTTTT.

The V gene is TRBV25-1, the J gene TRBJ2-1; 8 nucleotides match TRBD2. Trimming cost V 5 bases and J 6 bases; bases outside gene matches: 6. Germline V gene data show CDR1 as MGHDK and CDR2 as SYGVNS. The CDR3 consists of 14 residues. CDR3: CASSRTSFRNEQFF. The CDR3 DNA reads TGTGCCAGCAGTCGGACTAGCTTTCGCAATGAGCAGTTCTTC.

This clonotype was counted at least ten times. The chain uses TRBV30 and TRBJ1-5, with no clear D. Trimming took 8 bases from V and 6 from J, leaving 17 bases between them. This CDR3 is 13 amino acids long. Germline V gene sequence: CDR1 GTSNPN, CDR2 SVGIG (reference sequence). This CDR3 is CAVTAGEGQPQHF. Here the CDR3 DNA reads TGTGCCGTGACGGCAGGTGAGGGTCAGCCCCAGCATTTT.

Turning to this clonotype: It is likely a read error: a sequence one base away is far more abundant. The chain joins TRBV28 to TRBJ2-3; 7 bases match TRBD2. With the DNA end fitting TRBJ2-1 better, the J assignment may be wrong. In germline, CDR1 is MDHEN, CDR2 SYDVKM. CDR3 length: 14 residues. CDR3 residues: CASSLLRGRGEQFF. The CDR3 DNA reads as TGTGCCAGCAGTTTATTGCGCGGGAGAGGGGAGCAGTTCTTC.

At least ten counts were recorded for this clonotype. The chain employs TRBV28 and TRBJ2-1; 8 bases are a match to TRBD2. Losses at the gene ends were 5 bases for V and 3 bases for J; bases not matched to a gene: 9. This CDR3 has 16 residues. CDR1 MDHEN and CDR2 SYDVKM come from the germline V gene. The DNA for the CDR3 is TGTGCCAGCAGTACCCGGGGGGGTCAGCACTACAATGAGCAGTTCTTC. It codes for CASSTRGGQHYNEQFF.

In this sample, this clonotype turned up many times. J is TRBJ2-5 and V is TRBV5-1; a weak D match, TRBD2 (6 bases). Trimming took 0 bases from V and 5 from J, leaving 8 bases between them. CDR1 and CDR2 from the germline V gene are SGHRS and YFSETQ. CDR3 length equals 13 residues. In DNA form, the CDR3 reads TGCGCCAGCAGCTTGGGCGGGATTGAGACCCAGTACTTC. This sequence encodes CASSLGGIETQYF.

In its sample, this clonotype was seen many times. This chain uses TRBV11-2 with TRBJ2-7; 13 bases agree with TRBD2. Germline V CDR1 and CDR2: SGHAT, FQNNGV. The CDR3 is 16 amino acids. V lost 0 bases to trimming and J lost 6 bases; unmatched junction nucleotides: 5. This chain's CDR3 is CASSLELAGGPSEQYF. The CDR3 nucleotides read TGTGCCAGCAGCTTAGAACTAGCGGGAGGGCCCAGCGAGCAGTACTTC.

This clonotype was detected ten times or more. V and J are TRBV7-8 and TRBJ2-1; D might be TRBD2 (6 bases). The CDR3 totals 13 residues. CDR1 is SGHVS and CDR2 is FQNEAQ in the germline V gene. Between the trimmed V and J ends, which lost 6 bases and 9 bases, there was a span of 15 bases. The CDR3 is CASRPGSGGEQFF. The CDR3 DNA reads as TGTGCCAGCAGACCCGGGTCCGGGGGTGAGCAGTTCTTC.

This clonotype was counted a few times. The chain carries TRBV6-5 and TRBJ1-2, with 7 bases lining up with TRBD1. V trimming: 0 bases; J trimming: 6 bases; junction bases outside the gene matches: 10. The CDR3 has 16 residues. Germline V gene sequence: CDR1 MNHEY, CDR2 SVGAGI. CDR3 protein: CASSYSIGRGGDGYTF. CDR3 nucleotides: TGTGCCAGCAGTTACTCGATAGGCAGGGGGGGCGATGGCTACACCTTC.

The chain employs TRBV5-4 and TRBJ2-6, with D perhaps TRBD2 (6 bases). V lost 0 bases, J lost 3 bases, and 13 bases lay in between. This CDR3 has 17 amino acids. Germline V CDR1 and CDR2: SGHNT, YYREEE (reference sequence). The CDR3 DNA follows: TGTGCCAGCAGCTTGGGTCTAGGGACTGGTGGGGCCAACGTCCTGACTTTC. It is translated as CASSLGLGTGGANVLTF.

This clonotype came up a few times. The J gene is TRBJ2-7, the V gene TRBV28; 14 bases align to TRBD2. CDR1 MDHEN and CDR2 SYDVKM come from the germline V gene. The CDR3 covers 14 residues. With 5 bases clipped from V and 3 bases from J, the junction kept 0 bases outside the gene matches. The CDR3 sequence is CASSGLAGGYEQYF. In DNA, the CDR3 is TGTGCCAGCAGTGGACTAGCGGGAGGCTACGAGCAGTACTTC.

The table lists this clonotype with a few counts. V and J are TRBV4-1 and TRBJ2-7; the D gene is possibly TRBD1 (5 bases). Germline V gene lookup returns CDR1 MGHRA and CDR2 YSYEKL. V was cut by 4 bases and J by 2 bases, with 15 bases left in between. CDR3 length: 15 amino acids. CDR3 in amino acids: CASSPATGQTYEQYF. DNA for the CDR3: TGCGCCAGCAGCCCCGCAACAGGCCAGACCTACGAGCAGTACTTC.

The sample holds a few counts of this clonotype. The chain uses TRBV7-2 and TRBJ1-6; D remains unclear. The CDR3 runs to 13 residues. Germline V gene data show CDR1 as SGHTA and CDR2 as FQGNSA. V lost 0 bases and J 10 bases, leaving 7 bases between the germline ends. DNA for the CDR3: TGTGCCAGCAGCTTAGCCAGGAACTCACCCCTCCACTTT. Translating gives CASSLARNSPLHF.